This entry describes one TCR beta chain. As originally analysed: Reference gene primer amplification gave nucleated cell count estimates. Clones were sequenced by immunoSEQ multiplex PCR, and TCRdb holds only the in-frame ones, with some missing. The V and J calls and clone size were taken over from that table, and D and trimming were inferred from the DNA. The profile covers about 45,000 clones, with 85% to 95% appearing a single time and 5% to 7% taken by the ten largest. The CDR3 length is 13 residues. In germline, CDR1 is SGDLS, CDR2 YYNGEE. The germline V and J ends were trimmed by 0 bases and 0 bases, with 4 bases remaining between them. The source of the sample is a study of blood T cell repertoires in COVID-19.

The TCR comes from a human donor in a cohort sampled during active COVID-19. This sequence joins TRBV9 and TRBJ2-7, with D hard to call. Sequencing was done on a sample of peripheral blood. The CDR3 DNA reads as TGTGCCAGCAGCGTAGCCCACTCCTACGAGCAGTACTTC. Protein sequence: CASSVAHSYEQYF.